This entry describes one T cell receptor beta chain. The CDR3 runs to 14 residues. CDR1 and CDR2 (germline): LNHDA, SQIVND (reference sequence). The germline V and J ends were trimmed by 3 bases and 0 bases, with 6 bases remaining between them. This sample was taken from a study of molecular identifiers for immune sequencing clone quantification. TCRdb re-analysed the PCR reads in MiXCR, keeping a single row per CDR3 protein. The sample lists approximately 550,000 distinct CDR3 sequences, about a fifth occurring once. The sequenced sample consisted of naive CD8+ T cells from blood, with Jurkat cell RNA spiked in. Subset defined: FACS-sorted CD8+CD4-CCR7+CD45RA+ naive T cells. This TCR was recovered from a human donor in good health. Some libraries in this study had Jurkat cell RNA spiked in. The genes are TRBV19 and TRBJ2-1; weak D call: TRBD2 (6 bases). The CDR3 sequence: CASSMGGSYNEQFF. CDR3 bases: TGTGCCAGTAGTATGGGGGGCTCCTACAATGAGCAGTTCTTC. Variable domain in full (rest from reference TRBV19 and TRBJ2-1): DGGITQSPKYLFRKEGQNVTLSCEQNLNHDAMYWYRQDPGQGLRLIYYSQIVNDFQKGDIAEGYSVSREKKESFPLTVTSAQKNPTAFYLCASSMGGSYNEQFFGPGTRLTVL.